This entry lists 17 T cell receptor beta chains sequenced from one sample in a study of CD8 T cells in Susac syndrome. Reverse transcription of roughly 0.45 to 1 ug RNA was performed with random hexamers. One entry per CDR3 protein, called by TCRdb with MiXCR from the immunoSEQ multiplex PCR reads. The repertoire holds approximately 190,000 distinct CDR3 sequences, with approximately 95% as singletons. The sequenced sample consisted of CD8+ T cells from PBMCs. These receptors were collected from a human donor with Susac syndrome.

The CDR3 sequence: CASSLGGSDYSYEQYF. The CDR3 DNA is TGTGCCAGCAGCTTGGGTGGTAGCGACTACTCCTACGAGCAGTACTTC. The genes are TRBV5-6 and TRBJ2-7, with D perhaps TRBD2 (5 bases). V lost 0 bases and J 0 bases, leaving 13 bases between the germline ends. This CDR3 is built from 16 residues. Germline CDR1 SGHDT, CDR2 YYEEEE.

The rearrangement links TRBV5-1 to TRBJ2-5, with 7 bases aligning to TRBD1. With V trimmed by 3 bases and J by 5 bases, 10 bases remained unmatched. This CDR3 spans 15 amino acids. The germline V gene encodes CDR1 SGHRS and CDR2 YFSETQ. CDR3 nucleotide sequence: TGCGCCAGCAGCTCCACAGGGGAAGCACGGGAGACCCAGTACTTC. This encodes CASSSTGEARETQYF.

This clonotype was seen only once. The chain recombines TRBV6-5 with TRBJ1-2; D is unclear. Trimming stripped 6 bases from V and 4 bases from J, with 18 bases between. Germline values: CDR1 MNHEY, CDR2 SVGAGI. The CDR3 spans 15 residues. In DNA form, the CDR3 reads TGTGCCAGCAGCCAATACAGCCCGCGGAGCTATGGCTACACCTTC. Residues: CASSQYSPRSYGYTF.

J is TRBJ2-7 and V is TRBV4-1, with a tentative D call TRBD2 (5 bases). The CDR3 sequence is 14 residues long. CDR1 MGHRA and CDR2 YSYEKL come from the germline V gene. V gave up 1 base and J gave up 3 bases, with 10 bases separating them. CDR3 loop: CASSQVEEFYEQYF. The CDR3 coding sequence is TGCGCCAGCAGCCAAGTGGAGGAATTCTACGAGCAGTACTTC.

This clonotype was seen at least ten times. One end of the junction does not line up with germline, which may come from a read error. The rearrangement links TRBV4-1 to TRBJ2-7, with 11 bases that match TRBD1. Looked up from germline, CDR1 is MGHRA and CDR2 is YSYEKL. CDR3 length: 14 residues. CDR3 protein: CASSPGTGGYEQYF. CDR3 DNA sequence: TGTGCCAGCAGCCCCGGGACAGGGGGCTACGAGCAGTACTTC.

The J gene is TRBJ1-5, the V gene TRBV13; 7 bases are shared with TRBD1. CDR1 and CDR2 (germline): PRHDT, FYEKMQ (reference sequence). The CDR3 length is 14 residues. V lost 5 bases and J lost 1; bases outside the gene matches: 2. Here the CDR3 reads CASSGGQSNQPQHF. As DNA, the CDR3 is TGTGCCAGCAGCGGGGGACAGAGCAATCAGCCCCAGCATTTT.

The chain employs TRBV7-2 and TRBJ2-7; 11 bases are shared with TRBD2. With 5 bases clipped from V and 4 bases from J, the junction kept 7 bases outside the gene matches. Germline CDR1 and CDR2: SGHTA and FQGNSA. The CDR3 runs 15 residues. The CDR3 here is CASSLSGRGFYEQYF. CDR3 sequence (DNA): TGTGCCAGCAGCCTTAGCGGGAGGGGTTTTTACGAGCAGTACTTC.

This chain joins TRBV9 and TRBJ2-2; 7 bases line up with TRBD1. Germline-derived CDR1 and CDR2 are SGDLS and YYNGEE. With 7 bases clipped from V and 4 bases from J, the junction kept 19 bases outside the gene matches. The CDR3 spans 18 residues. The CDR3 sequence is CASGVAGGQPVGTGELFF. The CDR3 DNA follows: TGTGCCAGCGGAGTCGCAGGGGGACAACCCGTGGGCACCGGGGAGCTGTTTTTT.

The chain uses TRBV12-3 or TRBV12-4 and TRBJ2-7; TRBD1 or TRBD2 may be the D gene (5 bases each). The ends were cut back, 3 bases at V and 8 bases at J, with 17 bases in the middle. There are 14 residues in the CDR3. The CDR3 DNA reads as TGTGCCAGCAGTTTTGCCGGGGACCTACTACAGCAGTACTTC. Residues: CASSFAGDLLQQYF.

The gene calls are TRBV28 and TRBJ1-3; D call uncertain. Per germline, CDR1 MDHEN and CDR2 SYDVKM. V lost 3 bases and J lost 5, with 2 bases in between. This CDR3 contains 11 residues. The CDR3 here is CASSFRNTIYF. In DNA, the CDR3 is TGTGCCAGCAGTTTTAGAAACACCATATATTTT.

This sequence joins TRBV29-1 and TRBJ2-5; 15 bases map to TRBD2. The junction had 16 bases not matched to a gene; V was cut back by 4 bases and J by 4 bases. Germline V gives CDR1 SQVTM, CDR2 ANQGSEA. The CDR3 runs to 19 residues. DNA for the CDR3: TGCAGCGTTGGGGGACTAGCGGGAGGCTACCCCCTAAAGGGAGAGACCCAGTACTTC. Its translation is CSVGGLAGGYPLKGETQYF.

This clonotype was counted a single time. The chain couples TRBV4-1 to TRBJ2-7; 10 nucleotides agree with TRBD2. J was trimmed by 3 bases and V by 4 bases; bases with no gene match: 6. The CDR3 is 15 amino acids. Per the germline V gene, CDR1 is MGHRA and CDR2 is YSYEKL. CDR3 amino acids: CASSRSSGRSYEQYF. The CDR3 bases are TGCGCCAGCAGCCGATCTAGCGGGAGAAGCTACGAGCAGTACTTC.

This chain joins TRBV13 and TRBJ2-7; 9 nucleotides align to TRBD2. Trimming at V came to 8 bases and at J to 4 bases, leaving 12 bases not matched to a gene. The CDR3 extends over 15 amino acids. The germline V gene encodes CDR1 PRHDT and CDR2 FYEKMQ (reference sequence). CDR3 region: CASRHAGGAKYEQYF. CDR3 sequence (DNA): TGTGCCAGCCGACATGCGGGGGGGGCAAAATACGAGCAGTACTTC. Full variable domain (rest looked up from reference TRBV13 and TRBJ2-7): AAGVIQSPRHLIKEKRETATLKCYPIPRHDTVYWYQQGPGQDPQFLISFYEKMQSDKGSIPDRFSAQQFSDYHSELNMSSLELGDSALYFCASRHAGGAKYEQYFGPGTRLTVT.

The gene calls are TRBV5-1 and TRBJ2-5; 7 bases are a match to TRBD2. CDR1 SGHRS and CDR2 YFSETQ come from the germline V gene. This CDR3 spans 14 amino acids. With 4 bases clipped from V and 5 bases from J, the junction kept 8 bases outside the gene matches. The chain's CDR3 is CASSRLAGSETQYF. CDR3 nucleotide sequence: TGCGCCAGCAGCCGACTAGCTGGGTCGGAGACCCAGTACTTC.

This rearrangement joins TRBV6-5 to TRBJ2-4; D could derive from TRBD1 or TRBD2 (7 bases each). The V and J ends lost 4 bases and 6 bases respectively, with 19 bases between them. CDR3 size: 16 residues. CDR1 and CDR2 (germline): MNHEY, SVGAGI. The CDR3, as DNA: TGTGCCAGCAGTTCGAGGGAGGGGGCAGAAGGAAACATTCAGTACTTC. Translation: CASSSREGAEGNIQYF.

Written as DNA, the CDR3 is TGTGCCAGCAGTTTATCGAGGGGGGATAATTCACCCCTCCACTTT. This gives the protein CASSLSRGDNSPLHF. The chain couples TRBV27 to TRBJ1-6; D may be TRBD1 (6 bases). Trimming took 0 bases from V and 5 from J, leaving 8 bases between them. Looked up from germline, CDR1 is MNHEY and CDR2 is SMNVEV (reference sequence). This CDR3 region has 15 residues.

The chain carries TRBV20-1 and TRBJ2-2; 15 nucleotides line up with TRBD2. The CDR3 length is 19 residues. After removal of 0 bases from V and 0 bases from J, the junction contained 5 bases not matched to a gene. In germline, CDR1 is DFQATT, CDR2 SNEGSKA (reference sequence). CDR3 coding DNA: TGCAGTGCTAGAGACCTCGGGACTAGCGGGGGGACGAACACCGGGGAGCTGTTTTTT. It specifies CSARDLGTSGGTNTGELFF.